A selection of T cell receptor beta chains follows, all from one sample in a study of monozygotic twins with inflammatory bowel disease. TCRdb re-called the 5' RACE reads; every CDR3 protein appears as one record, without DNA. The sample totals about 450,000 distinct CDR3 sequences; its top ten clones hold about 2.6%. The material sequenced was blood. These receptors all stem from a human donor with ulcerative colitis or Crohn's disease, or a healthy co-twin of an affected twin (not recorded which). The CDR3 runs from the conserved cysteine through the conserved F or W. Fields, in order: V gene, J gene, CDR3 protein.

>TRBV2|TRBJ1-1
CASSGERGHGGTEAFF
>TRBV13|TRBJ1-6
CASTRTGGGYSPLHF
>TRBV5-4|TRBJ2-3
CASSLVADTQYF
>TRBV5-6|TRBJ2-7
CATSKTVTVYEQYF
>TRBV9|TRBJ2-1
CASSVDGGASGRSSYNEQFF
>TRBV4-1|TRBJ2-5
CASSQLDSRKTQYF
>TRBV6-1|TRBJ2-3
CASSGRDPFSTDTQYF
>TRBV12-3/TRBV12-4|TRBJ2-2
CASSLETSGRAGELFF
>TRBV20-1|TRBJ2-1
CSGLAGGPNEQFF
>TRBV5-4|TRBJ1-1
CASSGAVGMNTEAFF
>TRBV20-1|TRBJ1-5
CSARVAGDVYQPQHF
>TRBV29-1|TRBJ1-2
CSVEQGWYGYTF
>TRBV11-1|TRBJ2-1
CASSSQMGGAVIYNEQFF
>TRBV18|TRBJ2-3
CASSPKGGDTQYF
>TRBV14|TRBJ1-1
CASSQEVGRVNTEAFF
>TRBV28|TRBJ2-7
CASSPRPPYEQYF
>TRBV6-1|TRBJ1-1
CASRDMGRMNTEAFF
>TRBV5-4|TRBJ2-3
CASSLGGGNLNTDTQYF
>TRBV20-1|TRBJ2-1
CSARNGLATSNNEQFF
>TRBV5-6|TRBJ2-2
CASSLQLATYTGELFF
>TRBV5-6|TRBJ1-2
CASSTWDGYTF
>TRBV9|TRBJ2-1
CASSPGQGATSGRINEQFF
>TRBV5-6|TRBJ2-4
CASSLKNIQYF
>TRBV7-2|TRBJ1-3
CASSLWGIEGNTIYF